This T cell receptor (beta chain) was captured in a study of T cell changes during pregnancy in multiple sclerosis. This table comes from immunoSEQ multiplex PCR, and its TCRdb copy is limited to in-frame clones, with some not included. The table includes under 25,000 clones, approximately 86% detected once. V was pared by 5 bases and J by 1 base, with 8 bases between. Germline CDR1 is LNHDA and CDR2 is SQIVND (reference sequence). The CDR3 contains 13 residues. Source: CD8+ T cells from peripheral blood mononuclear cells, taken in the first trimester of pregnancy. The chain links TRBV19 to TRBJ1-1; D possibly corresponds to TRBD1 (5 bases). The origin of this receptor is a female donor in good health, enrolled as a control in a pregnancy study. CDR3: CASSPGENTEAFF. The CDR3 nucleotides are TGTGCCAGTAGTCCGGGGGAGAACACTGAAGCTTTCTTT.